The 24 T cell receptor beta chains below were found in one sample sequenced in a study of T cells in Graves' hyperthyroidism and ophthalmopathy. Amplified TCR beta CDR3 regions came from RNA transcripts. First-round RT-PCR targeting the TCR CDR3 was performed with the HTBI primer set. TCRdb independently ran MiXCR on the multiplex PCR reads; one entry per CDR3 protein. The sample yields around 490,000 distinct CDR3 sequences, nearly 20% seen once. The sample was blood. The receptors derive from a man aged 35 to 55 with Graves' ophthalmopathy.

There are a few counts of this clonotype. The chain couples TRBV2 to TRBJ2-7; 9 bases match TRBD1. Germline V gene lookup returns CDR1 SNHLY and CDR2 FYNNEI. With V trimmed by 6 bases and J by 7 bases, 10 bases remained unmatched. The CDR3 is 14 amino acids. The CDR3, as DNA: TGTGCCAGCAGGAAGGGGACAGGGAGCGGAGAGCAGTACTTC. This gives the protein CASRKGTGSGEQYF.

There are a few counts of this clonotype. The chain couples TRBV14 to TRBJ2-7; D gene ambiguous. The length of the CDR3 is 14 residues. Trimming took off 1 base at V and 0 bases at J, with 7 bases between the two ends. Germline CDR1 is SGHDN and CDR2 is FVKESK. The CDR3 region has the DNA TGTGCCAGCAGCCAAGTGGCACTCTCCTACGAGCAGTACTTC. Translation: CASSQVALSYEQYF.

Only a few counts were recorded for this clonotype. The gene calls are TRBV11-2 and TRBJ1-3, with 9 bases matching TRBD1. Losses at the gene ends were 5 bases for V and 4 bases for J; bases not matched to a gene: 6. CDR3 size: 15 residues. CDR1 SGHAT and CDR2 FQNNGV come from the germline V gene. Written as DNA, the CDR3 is TGTGCCAGCAGCGTCGGACAGGGGAGCGGAAACACCATATATTTT. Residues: CASSVGQGSGNTIYF.

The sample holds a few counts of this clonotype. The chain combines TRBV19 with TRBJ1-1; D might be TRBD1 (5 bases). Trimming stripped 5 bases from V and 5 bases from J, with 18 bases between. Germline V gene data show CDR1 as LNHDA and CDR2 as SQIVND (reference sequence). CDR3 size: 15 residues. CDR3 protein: CASSLLPRAGTEAFF. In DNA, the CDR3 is TGTGCCAGTAGTCTTCTTCCCAGGGCTGGAACTGAAGCTTTCTTT.

For the CDR3, the DNA is TGTGCCAGCAGTTTATCTAGCGGCAGAAAGATTGGCTCTGGGGCCAACGTCCTGACTTTC. Residues: CASSLSSGRKIGSGANVLTF. The chain recombines TRBV12-3 or TRBV12-4 with TRBJ2-6; 7 bases align to TRBD2. This CDR3 has 20 amino acids. The junction had 13 bases not matched to a gene; V was cut back by 2 bases and J by 0 bases.

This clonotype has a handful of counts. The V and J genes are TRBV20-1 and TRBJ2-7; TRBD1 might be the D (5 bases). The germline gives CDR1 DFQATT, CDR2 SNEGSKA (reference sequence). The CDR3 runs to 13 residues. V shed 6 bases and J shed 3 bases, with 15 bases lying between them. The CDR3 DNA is TGCAGTGCAAGGACAAGAATAGGCTACGAGCAGTACTTC. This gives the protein CSARTRIGYEQYF.

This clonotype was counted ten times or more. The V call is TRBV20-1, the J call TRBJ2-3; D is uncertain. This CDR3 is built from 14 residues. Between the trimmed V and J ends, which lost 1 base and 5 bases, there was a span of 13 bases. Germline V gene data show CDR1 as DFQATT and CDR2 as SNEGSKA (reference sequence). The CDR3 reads CSARVGPLIDTQYF. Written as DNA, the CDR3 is TGCAGTGCTAGAGTGGGCCCGCTGATAGATACGCAGTATTTT.

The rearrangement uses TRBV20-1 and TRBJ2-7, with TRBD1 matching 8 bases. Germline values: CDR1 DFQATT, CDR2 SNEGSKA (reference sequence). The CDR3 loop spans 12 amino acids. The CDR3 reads CTPKTGEYEQYF. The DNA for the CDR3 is TGCACTCCCAAGACAGGGGAGTACGAGCAGTACTTC.

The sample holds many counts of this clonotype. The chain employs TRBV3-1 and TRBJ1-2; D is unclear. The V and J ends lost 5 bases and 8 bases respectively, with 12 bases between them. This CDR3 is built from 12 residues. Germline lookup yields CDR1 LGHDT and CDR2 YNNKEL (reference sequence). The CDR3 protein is CASSDGEVGYTF. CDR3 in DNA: TGTGCCAGCAGCGACGGGGAAGTCGGCTACACCTTC.

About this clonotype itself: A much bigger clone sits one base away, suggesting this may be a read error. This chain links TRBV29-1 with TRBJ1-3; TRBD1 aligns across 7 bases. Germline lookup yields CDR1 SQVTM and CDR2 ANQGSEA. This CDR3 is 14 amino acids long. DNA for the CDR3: TGCAGCGTGGCGCAAGGGGGCTCTGGAACCACCATATATTTT. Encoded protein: CSVAQGGSGTTIYF.

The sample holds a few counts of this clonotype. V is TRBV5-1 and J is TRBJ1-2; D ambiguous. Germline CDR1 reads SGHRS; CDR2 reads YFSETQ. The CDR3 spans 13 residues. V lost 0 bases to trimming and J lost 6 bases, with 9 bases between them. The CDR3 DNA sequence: TGCGCCAGCAGCTTGGCCCCGACTAATGGCTACACCTTC. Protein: CASSLAPTNGYTF.

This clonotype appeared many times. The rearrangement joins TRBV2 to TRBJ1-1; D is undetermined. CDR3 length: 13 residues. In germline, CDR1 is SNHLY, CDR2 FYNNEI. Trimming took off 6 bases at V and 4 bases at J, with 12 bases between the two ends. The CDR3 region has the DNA TGTGCCAGCAGGACATCGACGATCACTGAAGCTTTCTTT. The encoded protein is CASRTSTITEAFF.

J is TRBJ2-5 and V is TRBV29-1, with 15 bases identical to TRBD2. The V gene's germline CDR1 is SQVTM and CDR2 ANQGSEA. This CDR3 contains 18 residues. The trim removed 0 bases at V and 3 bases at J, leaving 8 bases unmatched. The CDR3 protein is CSVEEGLAGGDQEETQYF. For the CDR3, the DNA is TGCAGCGTTGAAGAGGGACTAGCGGGGGGCGATCAGGAAGAGACCCAGTACTTC.

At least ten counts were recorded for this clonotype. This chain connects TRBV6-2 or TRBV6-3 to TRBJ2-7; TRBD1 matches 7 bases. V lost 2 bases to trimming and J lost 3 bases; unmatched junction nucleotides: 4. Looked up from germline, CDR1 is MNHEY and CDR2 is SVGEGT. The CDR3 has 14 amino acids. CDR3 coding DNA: TGTGCCAGCAGTTACAGGGGACAGCACTACGAGCAGTACTTC. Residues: CASSYRGQHYEQYF.

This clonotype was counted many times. The CDR3 DNA reads TGTGCCAGCAGCACTAGCGGGAGAAGCTACAATGAGCAGTTCTTC. Translated, it gives CASSTSGRSYNEQFF. The chain recombines TRBV2 with TRBJ2-1; 11 bases are a match to TRBD2. In germline, CDR1 is SNHLY, CDR2 FYNNEI. The V gene end was trimmed by 6 bases and the J gene end by 3 bases; junction bases not matched to a gene: 4. This CDR3 region has 15 residues.

CDR3 protein: CASSATGGVEGYTF. The CDR3 nucleotides read TGTGCCAGCAGCGCAACTGGGGGGGTCGAAGGCTACACCTTC. The chain combines TRBV9 with TRBJ1-2, with a possible D match to TRBD1 (5 bases). This CDR3 contains 14 residues. Looked up from germline, CDR1 is SGDLS and CDR2 is YYNGEE. The germline V and J ends were trimmed by 3 bases and 8 bases, with 17 bases remaining between them.

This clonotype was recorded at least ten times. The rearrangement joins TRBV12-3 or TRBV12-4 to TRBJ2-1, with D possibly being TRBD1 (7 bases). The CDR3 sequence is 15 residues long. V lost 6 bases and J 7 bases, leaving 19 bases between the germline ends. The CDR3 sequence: CASSARQGGVNEQFF. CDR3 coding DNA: TGTGCCAGCAGCGCGAGACAGGGAGGCGTTAATGAGCAGTTCTTC.

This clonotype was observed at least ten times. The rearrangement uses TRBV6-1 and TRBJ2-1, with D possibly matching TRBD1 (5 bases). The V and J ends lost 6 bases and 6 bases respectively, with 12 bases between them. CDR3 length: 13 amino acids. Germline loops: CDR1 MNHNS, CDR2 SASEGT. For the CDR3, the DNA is TGTGCCAGCAGCCTCACAGGAGTCAATGAGCAGTTCTTC. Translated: CASSLTGVNEQFF.

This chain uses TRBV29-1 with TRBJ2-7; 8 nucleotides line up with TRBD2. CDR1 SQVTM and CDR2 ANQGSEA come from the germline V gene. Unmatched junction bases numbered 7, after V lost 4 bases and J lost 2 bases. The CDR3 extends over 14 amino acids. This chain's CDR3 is CSVAGDGRAYEQYF. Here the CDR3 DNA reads TGCAGCGTTGCCGGGGACGGGAGGGCCTACGAGCAGTACTTC.

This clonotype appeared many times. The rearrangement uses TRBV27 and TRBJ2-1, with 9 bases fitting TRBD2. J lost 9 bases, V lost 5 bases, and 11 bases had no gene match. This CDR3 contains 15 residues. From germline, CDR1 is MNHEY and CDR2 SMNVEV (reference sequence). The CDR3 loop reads CASSGVGLARPEQFF. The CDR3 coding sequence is TGTGCCAGCAGTGGAGTGGGACTAGCTCGACCTGAGCAGTTCTTC.

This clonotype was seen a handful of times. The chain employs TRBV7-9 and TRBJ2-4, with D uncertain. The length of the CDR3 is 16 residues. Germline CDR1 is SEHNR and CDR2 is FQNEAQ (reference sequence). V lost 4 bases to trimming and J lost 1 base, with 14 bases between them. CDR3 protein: CASSSLGIGAKNIQYF. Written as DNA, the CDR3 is TGTGCCAGCAGCTCCCTAGGAATCGGGGCCAAAAACATTCAGTACTTC.

The CDR3 sequence: CASSIGQRLSGNTIYF. CDR3 bases: TGTGCCAGTAGTATCGGCCAGCGTCTCTCTGGAAACACCATATATTTT. V gene TRBV19 combines with J gene TRBJ1-3; no clear D. The CDR3 has 16 amino acids. Between the trimmed V and J ends, which lost 3 bases and 0 bases, there was a span of 12 bases. Per germline, CDR1 LNHDA and CDR2 SQIVND (reference sequence).

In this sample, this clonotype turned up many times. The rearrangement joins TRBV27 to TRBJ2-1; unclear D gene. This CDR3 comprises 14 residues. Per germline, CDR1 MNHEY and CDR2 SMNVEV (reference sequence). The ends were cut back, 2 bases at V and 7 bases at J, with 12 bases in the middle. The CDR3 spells CASSLEARWNEQFF. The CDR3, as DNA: TGTGCCAGCAGTTTAGAGGCCAGGTGGAATGAGCAGTTCTTC.

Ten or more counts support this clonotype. DNA of the CDR3: TGCGCCAGCAGCTTGTTCGTCGGTCTATCGGGAGTGTCCTACGAGCAGTACTTC. Translation gives CASSLFVGLSGVSYEQYF. The chain couples TRBV5-1 to TRBJ2-7; a possible D gene is TRBD2 (6 bases). Looked up from germline, CDR1 is SGHRS and CDR2 is YFSETQ. V was pared by 1 base and J by 1 base, with 21 bases between. This CDR3 contains 18 residues.